This passage covers 19 T cell receptor beta chains from one sample sequenced in a study of CD8 T cells in Susac syndrome. A quantity of roughly 0.5 to 1 ug RNA underwent reverse transcription using random hexamers. MiXCR, run by TCRdb on the immunoSEQ multiplex PCR reads, gives a single entry per CDR3 protein. The sample holds hundreds of thousands of distinct CDR3 sequences, over 85% seen once. The material sequenced was CD4+ T cells from PBMCs. These receptors were taken from a human donor with multiple sclerosis.

The chain couples TRBV29-1 to TRBJ1-6; D gene ambiguous. Germline loops: CDR1 SQVTM, CDR2 ANQGSEA. The CDR3 contains 15 residues. V was shortened by 4 bases and J by 0 bases, with 10 bases between the two germline ends. As DNA, the CDR3 is TGCAGCGTTGTCGCGCGTAGCTCCTATAATTCACCCCTCCACTTT. This codes for CSVVARSSYNSPLHF.

V usage is TRBV6-5 and J usage is TRBJ1-2; D not certain. The CDR3 sequence is 13 residues long. The germline V gene has CDR1 MNHEY and CDR2 SVGAGI. V was shortened by 0 bases and J by 4 bases, with 6 bases between the two germline ends. The CDR3 loop reads CASSYSKSYGYTF. The CDR3 coding sequence is TGTGCCAGCAGTTACTCGAAAAGCTATGGCTACACCTTC.

The chain has TRBV30 and TRBJ1-5, with TRBD1 as a possible D gene (6 bases). Trimming removed 0 bases at V and 7 bases at J, with 16 bases between. Germline-derived CDR1 and CDR2 are GTSNPN and SVGIG (reference sequence). This CDR3 spans 15 amino acids. CDR3 DNA: TGTGCCTGGAGTGTACGAGGGGGGCCGGAGCAGCCCCAGCATTTT. It yields the protein CAWSVRGGPEQPQHF.

This chain links TRBV3-1 with TRBJ2-6, with unresolved D. Trimming cost V 5 bases and J 4 bases, with 6 bases left between them. This CDR3 region has 13 residues. CDR1 is LGHDT and CDR2 is YNNKEL in the germline V gene (reference sequence). The CDR3 reads CASSARGANVLTF. CDR3 DNA sequence: TGTGCCAGCAGCGCCAGGGGGGCCAACGTCCTGACTTTC.

J is TRBJ2-4 and V is TRBV5-1; perhaps TRBD1 as D (6 bases). V dropped 3 bases and J dropped 5 bases, with 15 bases sitting between them. CDR1 is SGHRS and CDR2 is YFSETQ in the germline V gene. The CDR3 extends over 15 amino acids. The CDR3 spells CASSSGTGSENIQYF. CDR3 bases: TGCGCCAGCAGCTCCGGAACAGGGAGTGAAAACATTCAGTACTTC. Based on the CDR3 plus reference TRBV5-1 and TRBJ2-4, the full variable domain is KAGVTQTPRYLIKTRGQQVTLSCSPISGHRSVSWYQQTPGQGLQFLFEYFSETQRNKGNFPGRFSGRQFSNSRSEMNVSTLELGDSALYLCASSSGTGSENIQYFGAGTRLSVL.

V and J are TRBV19 and TRBJ2-5; 9 bases fit TRBD2. The V gene end was trimmed by 4 bases and the J gene end by 5 bases; junction bases not matched to a gene: 5. CDR3 length: 14 residues. CDR1 and CDR2 (germline): LNHDA, SQIVND (reference sequence). In DNA, the CDR3 is TGTGCCAGTAGTAGACTAGCGGTACCCGAGACCCAGTACTTC. Translation gives CASSRLAVPETQYF.

This clonotype has only one observation. The CDR3 sequence is CASSEGTTINEQYV. The CDR3 region has the DNA TGTGCCAGCAGTGAAGGGACGACCATAAACGAGCAGTACGTC. The chain combines TRBV2 with TRBJ2-7; D gene ambiguous. The V end lost 1 base, the J end lost 5 bases, and 12 bases lay between the germline ends. CDR3 length equals 14 residues. Germline-derived CDR1 and CDR2 are SNHLY and FYNNEI.

The chain couples TRBV19 to TRBJ2-1; 8 nucleotides match TRBD2. The J segment lost 0 bases and the V segment lost 4 bases, leaving 8 bases of the junction unmatched. Germline V gene data show CDR1 as LNHDA and CDR2 as SQIVND (reference sequence). This CDR3 has 17 residues. The CDR3: CASSTSGGGSSYNEQFF. In nucleotides, the CDR3 is TGTGCCAGTAGTACCAGCGGGGGAGGTAGCTCCTACAATGAGCAGTTCTTC. The whole variable domain, remainder taken from reference TRBV19 and TRBJ2-1, is DGGITQSPKYLFRKEGQNVTLSCEQNLNHDAMYWYRQDPGQGLRLIYYSQIVNDFQKGDIAEGYSVSREKKESFPLTVTSAQKNPTAFYLCASSTSGGGSSYNEQFFGPGTRLTVL.

The chain couples TRBV30 to TRBJ2-3, with 7 bases fitting TRBD2. CDR3 size: 16 residues. The junction had 11 bases not matched to a gene; V was cut back by 4 bases and J by 1 base. Germline lookup yields CDR1 GTSNPN and CDR2 SVGIG (reference sequence). In nucleotides, the CDR3 is TGTGCCTGGAATCTCAACGGGGCGGGGGGCACAGATACGCAGTATTTT. Its translation: CAWNLNGAGGTDTQYF.

The V and J genes are TRBV29-1 and TRBJ2-5; 9 bases match TRBD2. CDR1 and CDR2 from the germline V gene are SQVTM and ANQGSEA. V shed 5 bases and J 1 base; nucleotides not matched to a gene: 2. CDR3 length equals 13 residues. CDR3 coding DNA: TGCAGCGTTTGCGGGAGGGCCCAAGAGACCCAGTACTTC. It is translated as CSVCGRAQETQYF.

The V call is TRBV10-3, the J call TRBJ1-1; a weak D match, TRBD1 (6 bases). V shed 9 bases and J shed 6 bases, with 11 bases lying between them. The CDR3 covers 11 residues. Germline CDR1 reads ENHRY; CDR2 reads SYGVKD. The CDR3 protein is CAIGGYAEAFF. The CDR3 bases are TGTGCCATAGGGGGTTACGCTGAAGCTTTCTTT.

This chain joins TRBV19 and TRBJ1-2; D ambiguous. CDR1 and CDR2 from the germline V gene are LNHDA and SQIVND (reference sequence). This CDR3 has 14 amino acids. V lost 3 bases and J 4 bases, leaving 12 bases between the germline ends. The CDR3 bases are TGTGCCAGTAGTATTAAGCCTTCGGGCTATGGCTACACCTTC. Translation: CASSIKPSGYGYTF.

The rearrangement uses TRBV20-1 and TRBJ2-3, with D uncertain. Germline CDR1 DFQATT, CDR2 SNEGSKA (reference sequence). V was clipped by 5 bases and J by 1 base, with 10 bases between them. The CDR3 consists of 13 residues. CDR3 sequence: CSAFPSGTDTQYF. Written as DNA, the CDR3 is TGCAGTGCTTTCCCCAGCGGCACAGATACGCAGTATTTT.

The V and J genes are TRBV10-3 and TRBJ2-7; a possible D gene is TRBD2 (5 bases). Per germline, CDR1 ENHRY and CDR2 SYGVKD. Trimming shortened V by 8 bases and J by 3 bases, and 14 bases separated the two germline ends. The length of the CDR3 is 13 residues. CDR3 residues: CAIGGSGNYEQYV. The CDR3 coding sequence is TGTGCCATCGGCGGGTCGGGGAACTACGAGCAGTACGTC.

This clonotype came up once. At one end, the junction sequence differs from germline, possibly due to a read error. V gene TRBV28 combines with J gene TRBJ2-1, with a possible D match to TRBD1 (6 bases). Per the germline V gene, CDR1 is MDHEN and CDR2 is SYDVKM. The CDR3 contains 14 residues. This chain's CDR3 is CASSQQSPAQGPRF. The CDR3 DNA sequence: TGTGCCAGCAGTCAACAGTCCCCCGCACAGGGACCTCGGTTC.

This sequence joins TRBV7-8 and TRBJ1-2, with D possibly being TRBD1 (5 bases). V dropped 5 bases and J dropped 3 bases, with 13 bases sitting between them. Germline V gene sequence: CDR1 SGHVS, CDR2 FQNEAQ. This CDR3 is built from 14 residues. The CDR3 reads CASSRRQTDYGYTF. CDR3 sequence (DNA): TGTGCCAGCAGCCGCAGACAGACTGACTATGGCTACACCTTC.

The chain links TRBV5-4 to TRBJ1-1; D is unresolved. Germline V gene data show CDR1 as SGHNT and CDR2 as YYREEE (reference sequence). This CDR3 spans 14 amino acids. Trimming shortened V by 1 base and J by 1 base, and 8 bases separated the two germline ends. CDR3 nucleotides: TGTGCCAGCAGCTTGTTGTCAGCGAACACTGAAGCTTTCTTT. Its protein is CASSLLSANTEAFF.

The gene calls are TRBV3-1 and TRBJ2-3; D not certain. The CDR3 contains 12 residues. Per the germline V gene, CDR1 is LGHDT and CDR2 is YNNKEL (reference sequence). V lost 2 bases to trimming and J lost 2 bases, with 2 bases between them. The CDR3, as DNA: TGTGCCAGCAGCCAACCCACAGATACGCAGTATTTT. Translated, it gives CASSQPTDTQYF.

V usage is TRBV28 and J usage is TRBJ2-5, with unresolved D. The length of the CDR3 is 14 residues. V was pared by 4 bases and J by 7 bases, with 16 bases between. In germline, CDR1 is MDHEN, CDR2 SYDVKM. The CDR3, as DNA: TGTGCCAGCAGTTCCCTAAGCCTCGTTGGGACCCAGTACTTC. This encodes CASSSLSLVGTQYF.